The 24 T cell receptor beta chains given below trace back to one sample, sequenced in a study of T cell responses to AZD1222 COVID-19 vaccine. The table came from immunoSEQ multiplex PCR; TCRdb's copy has only in-frame clones and leaves some out. The sample lists under 200,000 clones; 80% to 95% were seen once. Sequences were derived from peripheral blood, sampled on day 0 of AZD1222 vaccination. The receptors stem from an adult in good health.

The chain employs TRBV3-1 (or the pseudogene TRBV3-2) and TRBJ2-1; a weak D match, TRBD1 (5 bases). This CDR3 spans 13 amino acids. Germline-derived CDR1 and CDR2 are LGHDT and YNNKEL (reference sequence). V was pared by 2 bases and J by 8 bases, with 10 bases between. The CDR3 sequence is CASSQLRGDEQFF. The CDR3, as DNA: TGTGCCAGCAGCCAACTTAGGGGTGATGAGCAGTTCTTC.

The chain joins TRBV2 to TRBJ2-7; TRBD2 matches 8 bases. The CDR3 has 13 amino acids. Germline CDR1 reads SNHLY; CDR2 reads FYNNEI. Trimming cost V 5 bases and J 2 bases; bases outside gene matches: 2. DNA of the CDR3: TGTGCCAGCAGTAATAGCGGGACCTACGAGCAGTACTTC. Amino acid sequence: CASSNSGTYEQYF.

V gene TRBV5-1 combines with J gene TRBJ2-6, with TRBD2 matching over 11 bases. CDR1 is SGHRS, CDR2 YFSETQ, per germline. The CDR3 runs 17 residues. Trimming removed 0 bases from V and 3 bases from J; junction bases left unmatched: 2. DNA for the CDR3: TGCGCCAGCAGCTTGGGACTAGCGGGACGTGGGGCCAACGTCCTGACTTTC. Its protein is CASSLGLAGRGANVLTF.

A note on this clone: Within the sample, other DNA sequences also encode this same CDR3. The rearrangement uses TRBV30 and TRBJ2-5; no firm D call. The CDR3 runs 11 residues. Germline CDR1 GTSNPN, CDR2 SVGIG (reference sequence). Trimming took off 0 bases at V and 5 bases at J, with 4 bases between the two ends. The CDR3 DNA is TGTGCCTGGAGTGTGAGGGAGACCCAGTACTTC. Translating it yields CAWSVRETQYF.

The chain recombines TRBV4-1 with TRBJ1-2; D perhaps matches TRBD1 (6 bases). The V end was cut by 1 base, the J end by 4 bases, with 13 bases between. This CDR3 is 15 amino acids long. CDR1 and CDR2 (germline): MGHRA, YSYEKL. The CDR3 DNA is TGCGCCAGCAGCCAAGTGTCCGGGGGCGGCTATGGCTACACCTTC. It yields the protein CASSQVSGGGYGYTF.

This sequence joins TRBV18 and TRBJ2-3; D not resolved. Trimming stripped 1 base from V and 3 bases from J, with 8 bases between. The germline V gene encodes CDR1 KGHSH and CDR2 LQKENI. This CDR3 is built from 14 residues. CDR3 region: CASSPLDRTDTQYF. The CDR3 DNA sequence: TGTGCCAGCTCACCACTTGATCGTACAGATACGCAGTATTTT.

The rearrangement links TRBV16 to TRBJ2-7; D gene uncertain. Germline assignment: CDR1 KGHSY and CDR2 FQNENV. Trimming removed 3 bases at V and 7 bases at J, with 16 bases between. The CDR3 consists of 14 residues. The CDR3: CASSHTPSGREQYF. CDR3 sequence (DNA): TGTGCCAGCAGCCACACCCCCTCTGGTAGGGAGCAGTACTTC.

The chain links TRBV5-1 to TRBJ2-2, with D tentatively TRBD1 (6 bases). The CDR3 has 15 amino acids. Germline CDR1 SGHRS, CDR2 YFSETQ. Deletions cut 4 bases from V and 0 bases from J, with 10 bases between. For the CDR3, the DNA is TGCGCCAGCAGCCCAGGGGCCACGAACACCGGGGAGCTGTTTTTT. It codes for CASSPGATNTGELFF.

This clone appeared once. This sequence joins TRBV19 and TRBJ2-7; the match to TRBD1 covers 7 bases. The V segment lost 9 bases and the J segment 2 bases; nucleotides outside the gene matches: 10. Germline CDR1 LNHDA, CDR2 SQIVND (reference sequence). The CDR3 sequence is 14 residues long. The CDR3 DNA follows: TGTGCCAGCGACAATCCGGGACAGCCCTACGAGCAGTACTTC. It is translated as CASDNPGQPYEQYF.

The chain links TRBV10-3 to TRBJ2-2; the D gene is possibly TRBD1 (6 bases). CDR1 ENHRY and CDR2 SYGVKD come from the germline V gene. The CDR3 sequence is 15 residues long. V was trimmed by 4 bases and J by 5 bases, leaving 14 bases between them. In nucleotides, the CDR3 is TGTGCCATCAGTGTCGCAGGGGTGGCAACCGGGGAGCTGTTTTTT. It codes for CAISVAGVATGELFF.

The chain is built from TRBV5-1 and TRBJ2-1; 15 bases fit TRBD2. CDR3 length equals 19 residues. Germline assignment: CDR1 SGHRS and CDR2 YFSETQ. J lost 4 bases, V lost 0 bases, and 8 bases had no gene match. Here the CDR3 reads CASSLVRTSGGADYNEQFF. In DNA form, the CDR3 reads TGCGCCAGCAGCTTGGTCCGGACTAGCGGGGGGGCGGATTACAATGAGCAGTTCTTC.

This clone was seen repeatedly, ten times or more. This sequence joins TRBV5-1 and TRBJ1-2, with 11 bases matching TRBD1. Germline trimming cut 4 bases from V and 9 bases from J; bases unmatched to any gene: 5. Germline lookup yields CDR1 SGHRS and CDR2 YFSETQ. CDR3 length: 13 residues. The CDR3 reads CASSGQGALSYTF. The CDR3 DNA reads TGCGCCAGCAGCGGACAGGGGGCATTGAGCTACACCTTC.

The V and J genes are TRBV6-5 and TRBJ1-1; D unclear. V lost 2 bases, J lost 5 bases, and 9 bases lay in between. Germline values: CDR1 MNHEY, CDR2 SVGAGI. This CDR3 has 13 residues. The CDR3: CASSYGSLTEAFF. The CDR3 DNA reads as TGTGCCAGCAGTTACGGGAGTCTTACTGAAGCTTTCTTT.

This clone was detected once. CDR3: CSAVLAGGQETQYF. The CDR3 nucleotides read TGCAGCGCCGTACTAGCGGGGGGGCAAGAGACCCAGTACTTC. The rearrangement links TRBV29-1 to TRBJ2-5, with 13 positions matching TRBD2. Germline V gene sequence: CDR1 SQVTM, CDR2 ANQGSEA. The V segment lost 7 bases and the J segment 2 bases; nucleotides outside the gene matches: 4. This CDR3 is built from 14 residues.

CDR3 loop: CASSYSGGALGGYTF. Written as DNA, the CDR3 is TGTGCCAGCAGTTACTCTGGTGGGGCGCTTGGTGGCTACACCTTC. The chain recombines TRBV6-6 with TRBJ1-2, with D perhaps TRBD1 (5 bases). The V gene lost 0 bases and the J gene lost 7 bases, with 15 bases spanning the gap. In germline, CDR1 is MNHNY, CDR2 SVGAGI (reference sequence). This CDR3 has 15 amino acids.

This chain links TRBV30 with TRBJ1-2, with 10 bases matching TRBD1. This CDR3 comprises 14 residues. From germline, CDR1 is GTSNPN and CDR2 SVGIG (reference sequence). J was trimmed by 8 bases and V by 4 bases; bases with no gene match: 10. The CDR3 DNA reads as TGTGCCTGGACCACCGGGACAGGGGCAGAAGGCTACACCTTC. The encoded protein is CAWTTGTGAEGYTF.

This clone has just a few counts. The V call is TRBV7-8, the J call TRBJ1-5; D ambiguous. V lost 4 bases to trimming and J lost 3 bases, with 13 bases between them. CDR3 length equals 15 residues. CDR1 is SGHVS and CDR2 is FQNEAQ in the germline V gene. CDR3 loop: CASSWAAGDNQPQHF. Here the CDR3 DNA reads TGTGCCAGCAGCTGGGCCGCGGGAGACAATCAGCCCCAGCATTTT.

V is TRBV3-1 (or the pseudogene TRBV3-2) and J is TRBJ2-3, with TRBD2 identical over 10 bases. From germline, CDR1 is LGHDT and CDR2 YNNKEL (reference sequence). This CDR3 contains 16 residues. J gave up 3 bases and V 4 bases, and 7 bases lay outside the gene matches. The chain's CDR3 is CASSRGSGLATDTQYF. CDR3 coding DNA: TGTGCCAGCAGCCGCGGATCGGGACTAGCGACAGATACGCAGTATTTT.

The chain uses TRBV5-5 and TRBJ1-6, with TRBD1 identical over 7 bases. The CDR3 is 15 residues long. Germline V CDR1 and CDR2: SGHKS, YYEKEE (reference sequence). V was pared by 5 bases and J by 4 bases, with 6 bases of the junction left unmatched. The CDR3 sequence: CASSQGGAYNSPLHF. For the CDR3, the DNA is TGTGCCAGCAGTCAAGGGGGCGCATATAATTCACCCCTCCACTTT.

The gene calls are TRBV19 and TRBJ2-1; 7 positions agree with TRBD2. Germline V gene lookup returns CDR1 LNHDA and CDR2 SQIVND (reference sequence). CDR3 length: 15 amino acids. V dropped 1 base and J dropped 8; count of bases not matched to a gene: 8. CDR3: CASSIGTRGRDEQFF. The CDR3 bases are TGTGCCAGTAGTATAGGGACTAGGGGTCGAGATGAGCAGTTCTTC.

The CDR3 spells CASSIYLAGDTNEQFF. As DNA, the CDR3 is TGTGCCAGTAGTATTTACTTAGCGGGCGACACCAATGAGCAGTTCTTC. V and J are TRBV19 and TRBJ2-1; TRBD2 matches 7 bases. With V trimmed by 3 bases and J by 6 bases, 11 bases remained unmatched. The CDR3 consists of 16 residues. Germline values: CDR1 LNHDA, CDR2 SQIVND (reference sequence).

This clone was observed a single time. The V and J genes are TRBV29-1 and TRBJ2-3, with 8 bases lining up with TRBD1. Germline V gene sequence: CDR1 SQVTM, CDR2 ANQGSEA. The V segment lost 3 bases and the J segment 4 bases; nucleotides outside the gene matches: 12. This CDR3 contains 16 residues. The CDR3 coding sequence is TGCAGCGTTGATAGTCGGACAGGGTATTCGGCAGATACGCAGTATTTT. It codes for CSVDSRTGYSADTQYF.

The chain recombines TRBV9 with TRBJ2-1, with 8 positions matching TRBD2. Germline values: CDR1 SGDLS, CDR2 YYNGEE. V dropped 0 bases and J dropped 3; count of bases not matched to a gene: 8. The CDR3 is 17 residues long. CDR3 bases: TGTGCCAGCAGCGTAGAGGCTAGCGGGCGAAGCTACAATGAGCAGTTCTTC. This codes for CASSVEASGRSYNEQFF.

The chain is built from TRBV7-2 and TRBJ2-7; D perhaps matches TRBD2 (6 bases). CDR1 is SGHTA, CDR2 FQGNSA, per germline. V was cut by 4 bases and J by 2 bases, with 9 bases left in between. The CDR3 covers 13 residues. CDR3 sequence (DNA): TGTGCCAGCAGCTCCTCGGGGGCCTACGAGCAGTACTTC. Translated: CASSSSGAYEQYF. Together with reference TRBV7-2 and TRBJ2-7, the CDR3 gives the full variable domain: GAGVSQSPSNKVTEKGKDVELRCDPISGHTALYWYRQSLGQGLEFLIYFQGNSAPDKSGLPSDRFSAERTGGSVSTLTIQRTQQEDSAVYLCASSSSGAYEQYFGPGTRLTVT.